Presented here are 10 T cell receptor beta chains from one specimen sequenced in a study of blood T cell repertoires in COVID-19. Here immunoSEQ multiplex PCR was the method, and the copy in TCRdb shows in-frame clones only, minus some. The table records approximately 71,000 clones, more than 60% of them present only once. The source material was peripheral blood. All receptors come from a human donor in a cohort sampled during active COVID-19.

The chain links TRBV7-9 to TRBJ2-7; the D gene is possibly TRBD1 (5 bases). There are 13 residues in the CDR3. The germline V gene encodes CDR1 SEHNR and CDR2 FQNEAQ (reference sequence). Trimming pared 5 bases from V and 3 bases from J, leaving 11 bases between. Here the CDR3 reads CASSLQGVYEQYF. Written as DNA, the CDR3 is TGTGCCAGCAGCCTACAAGGGGTCTACGAGCAGTACTTC.

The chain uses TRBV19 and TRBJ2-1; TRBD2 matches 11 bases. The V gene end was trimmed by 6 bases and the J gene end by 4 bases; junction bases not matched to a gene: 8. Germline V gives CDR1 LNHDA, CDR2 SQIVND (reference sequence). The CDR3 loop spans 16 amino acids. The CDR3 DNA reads TGTGCCAGTAGCCGAGCCGGGACTAGCGGATACAATGAGCAGTTCTTC. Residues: CASSRAGTSGYNEQFF. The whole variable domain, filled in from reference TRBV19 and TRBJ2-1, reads DGGITQSPKYLFRKEGQNVTLSCEQNLNHDAMYWYRQDPGQGLRLIYYSQIVNDFQKGDIAEGYSVSREKKESFPLTVTSAQKNPTAFYLCASSRAGTSGYNEQFFGPGTRLTVL.

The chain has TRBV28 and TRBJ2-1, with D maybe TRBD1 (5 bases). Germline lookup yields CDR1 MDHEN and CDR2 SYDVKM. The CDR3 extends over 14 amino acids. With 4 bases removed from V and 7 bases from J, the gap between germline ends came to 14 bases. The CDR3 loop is CASSSSTVRNEQFF. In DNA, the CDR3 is TGTGCCAGCAGTTCCTCGACAGTTAGGAATGAGCAGTTCTTC.

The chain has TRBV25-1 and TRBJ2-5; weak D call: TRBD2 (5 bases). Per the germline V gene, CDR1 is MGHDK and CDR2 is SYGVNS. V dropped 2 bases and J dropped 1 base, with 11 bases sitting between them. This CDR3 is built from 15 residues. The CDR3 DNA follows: TGTGCCAGCAGTGAAGGACTCTGGGCCCAAGAGACCCAGTACTTC. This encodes CASSEGLWAQETQYF.

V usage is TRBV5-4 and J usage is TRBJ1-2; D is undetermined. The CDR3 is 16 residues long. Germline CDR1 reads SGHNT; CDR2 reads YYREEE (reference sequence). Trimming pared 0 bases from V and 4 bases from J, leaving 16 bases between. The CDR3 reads CASSLAKGIEGYGYTF. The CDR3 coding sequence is TGTGCCAGCAGCTTGGCCAAGGGCATCGAGGGCTATGGCTACACCTTC.

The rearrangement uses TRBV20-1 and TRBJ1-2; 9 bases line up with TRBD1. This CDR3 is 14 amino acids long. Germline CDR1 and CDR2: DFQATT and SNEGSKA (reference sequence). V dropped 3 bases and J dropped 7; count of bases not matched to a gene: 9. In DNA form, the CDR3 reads TGCAGTGCTAGTGTAACCGGGACAGGGTTTGGCTACACCTTC. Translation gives CSASVTGTGFGYTF.

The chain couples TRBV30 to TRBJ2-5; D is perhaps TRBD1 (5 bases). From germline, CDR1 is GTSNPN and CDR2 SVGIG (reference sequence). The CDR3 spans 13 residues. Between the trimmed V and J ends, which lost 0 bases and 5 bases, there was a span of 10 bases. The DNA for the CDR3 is TGTGCCTGGAGTGTGTCAGGGTGGGAGACCCAGTACTTC. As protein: CAWSVSGWETQYF.

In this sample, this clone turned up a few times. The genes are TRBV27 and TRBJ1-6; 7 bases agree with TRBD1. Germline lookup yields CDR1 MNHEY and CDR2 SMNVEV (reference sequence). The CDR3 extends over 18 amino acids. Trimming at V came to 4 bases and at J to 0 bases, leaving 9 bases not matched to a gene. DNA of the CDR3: TGTGCCAGCAGTTCGCAGGGACAGCCGAGCTCCTATAATTCACCCCTCCACTTT. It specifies CASSSQGQPSSYNSPLHF.

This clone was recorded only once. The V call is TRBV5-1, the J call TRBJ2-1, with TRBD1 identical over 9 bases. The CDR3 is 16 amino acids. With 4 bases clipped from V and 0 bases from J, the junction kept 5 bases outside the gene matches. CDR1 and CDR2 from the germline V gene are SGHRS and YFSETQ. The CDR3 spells CASSPDRGRSYNEQFF. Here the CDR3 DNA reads TGCGCCAGCAGCCCGGACAGGGGACGCTCCTACAATGAGCAGTTCTTC.

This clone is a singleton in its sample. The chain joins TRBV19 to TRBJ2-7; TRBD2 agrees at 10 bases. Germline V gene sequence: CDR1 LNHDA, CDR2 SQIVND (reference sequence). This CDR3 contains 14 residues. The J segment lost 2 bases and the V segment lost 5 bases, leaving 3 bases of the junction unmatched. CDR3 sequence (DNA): TGTGCCAGTAGTTCAACTAGCGGGACCTACGAGCAGTACTTC. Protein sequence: CASSSTSGTYEQYF.